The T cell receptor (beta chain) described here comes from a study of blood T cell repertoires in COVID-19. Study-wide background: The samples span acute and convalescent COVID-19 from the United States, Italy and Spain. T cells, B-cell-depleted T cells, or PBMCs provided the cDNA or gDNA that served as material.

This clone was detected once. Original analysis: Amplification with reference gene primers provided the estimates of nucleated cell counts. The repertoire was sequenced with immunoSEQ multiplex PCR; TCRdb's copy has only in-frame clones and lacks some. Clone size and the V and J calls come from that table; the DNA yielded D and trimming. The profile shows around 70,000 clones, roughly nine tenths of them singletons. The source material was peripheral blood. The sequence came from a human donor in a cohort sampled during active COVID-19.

CDR3 loop: CASSKDTGDNYEQYF. In DNA form, the CDR3 reads TGTGCCAGCAGTAAAGACACAGGGGATAACTACGAGCAGTACTTC. The rearrangement uses TRBV27 and TRBJ2-7, with 7 bases fitting TRBD1. The CDR3 runs to 15 residues. The V gene end was trimmed by 5 bases and the J gene end by 3 bases; junction bases not matched to a gene: 10. Germline CDR1 MNHEY, CDR2 SMNVEV (reference sequence).